What follows are 21 T cell receptor beta chains derived from one specimen sequenced in a study of T cells in tuberculosis. Measured with immunoSEQ multiplex PCR; TCRdb has only the in-frame clones, and not every one. In the table there are some 22,000 clones, roughly 97% of which are singletons. The sample taken for sequencing was PBMCs. Source of these receptors: a donor aged 10 to 29 with latent tuberculosis or without tuberculosis infection.

The chain is built from TRBV11-2 and TRBJ1-1; D possibly corresponds to TRBD1 (5 bases). This CDR3 has 15 amino acids. Germline V gene data show CDR1 as SGHAT and CDR2 as FQNNGV. Trimming shortened V by 1 base and J by 1 base, and 10 bases separated the two germline ends. CDR3 nucleotides: TGTGCCAGCAGCTTAGGGGGCAGGCCGAACACTGAAGCTTTCTTT. It is translated as CASSLGGRPNTEAFF. Supplemented by reference TRBV11-2 and TRBJ1-1, the full variable domain reads EAGVAQSPRYKIIEKRQSVAFWCNPISGHATLYWYQQILGQGPKLLIQFQNNGVVDDSQLPKDRFSAERLKGVDSTLKIQPAKLEDSAVYLCASSLGGRPNTEAFFGQGTRLTVV.

The rearrangement links TRBV29-1 to TRBJ1-1; 8 bases fit TRBD1. Germline V gene data show CDR1 as SQVTM and CDR2 as ANQGSEA. The CDR3 sequence is 12 residues long. The junction had 6 bases not matched to a gene; V was cut back by 7 bases and J by 5 bases. The CDR3 is CSAYRGETEAFF. The CDR3 DNA sequence: TGCAGCGCTTACAGGGGGGAAACTGAAGCTTTCTTT. The full variable domain, completed using reference TRBV29-1 and TRBJ1-1, is SAVISQKPSRDICQRGTSLTIQCQVDSQVTMMFWYRQQPGQSLTLIATANQGSEATYESGFVIDKFPISRPNLTFSTLTVSNMSPEDSSIYLCSAYRGETEAFFGQGTRLTVV.

The rearrangement links TRBV5-1 to TRBJ2-7; TRBD1 agrees at 10 bases. V shed 2 bases, J shed 6 bases, and the junction held 2 bases outside the gene matches. CDR3 length: 13 residues. Germline V lookup: CDR1 SGHRS, CDR2 YFSETQ. This CDR3 reads CASSLRTGGEQYF. Here the CDR3 DNA reads TGCGCCAGCAGCTTACGGACAGGGGGCGAGCAGTACTTC.

The V call is TRBV11-2, the J call TRBJ2-3; possibly TRBD1 for D (5 bases). Trimming removed 6 bases from V and 4 bases from J, with 11 bases in between. This CDR3 comprises 13 residues. Germline CDR1 is SGHAT and CDR2 is FQNNGV. The chain's CDR3 is CASRLIGADTQYF. CDR3 in DNA: TGTGCCAGCAGACTAATAGGGGCAGATACGCAGTATTTT.

The V call is TRBV11-3, the J call TRBJ1-1, with D tentatively TRBD1 (5 bases). Germline loops: CDR1 SGHNT, CDR2 YENEEA. The length of the CDR3 is 15 residues. V lost 1 base, J lost 3 bases, and 12 bases lay in between. CDR3: CASSLVGGADTEAFF. In nucleotides, the CDR3 is TGTGCCAGCAGCTTAGTTGGCGGGGCGGACACTGAAGCTTTCTTT.

The chain employs TRBV5-6 and TRBJ2-5; D possibly corresponds to TRBD1 (6 bases). V gave up 2 bases and J gave up 2 bases, with 13 bases separating them. This CDR3 is built from 15 residues. The V gene's germline CDR1 is SGHDT and CDR2 YYEEEE. In DNA, the CDR3 is TGTGCCAGCAGCTTTTATTACAGGGAGCAAGAGACCCAGTACTTC. This gives the protein CASSFYYREQETQYF.

The gene calls are TRBV5-6 and TRBJ1-5; D is uncertain. The CDR3 totals 15 residues. Trimming cost V 0 bases and J 3 bases, with 10 bases left between them. Germline lookup yields CDR1 SGHDT and CDR2 YYEEEE. This chain's CDR3 is CASSLAGRINQPQHF. The DNA for the CDR3 is TGTGCCAGCAGCTTGGCAGGTCGGATCAATCAGCCCCAGCATTTT.

The CDR3 here is CASSPQGYYGYTF. The CDR3 coding sequence is TGTGCCAGCAGTCCTCAGGGCTATTATGGCTACACCTTC. This rearrangement joins TRBV6-1 to TRBJ1-2, with D possibly TRBD1 on 5 matching bases. The CDR3 consists of 13 residues. Germline lookup yields CDR1 MNHNS and CDR2 SASEGT. V lost 5 bases and J lost 5, with 12 bases in between.

The chain uses TRBV23-1 and TRBJ1-5, with no clear D. TRBV23-1 is noted as an ORF with a role that remains uncertain. The CDR3 is 19 amino acids. The V gene lost 0 bases and the J gene lost 3 bases, with 21 bases spanning the gap. CDR3 loop: CASSQSRVPGGSINQPQHF. In DNA, the CDR3 is TGCGCCAGCAGTCAATCTCGGGTCCCAGGCGGGTCGATCAATCAGCCCCAGCATTTT.

The sample holds one count of this clone. This chain links TRBV28 with TRBJ1-1; D may be TRBD1 (6 bases). Germline V gives CDR1 MDHEN, CDR2 SYDVKM. The CDR3 runs 12 residues. Trimming removed 8 bases at V and 7 bases at J, with 14 bases between. The CDR3 protein is CASLPPTGEAFF. DNA of the CDR3: TGTGCCAGCCTTCCCCCGACAGGTGAAGCTTTCTTT.

This clone is a singleton in its sample. The chain couples TRBV7-8 to TRBJ2-1, with D possibly matching TRBD1 (6 bases). The CDR3 totals 17 residues. Germline values: CDR1 SGHVS, CDR2 FQNEAQ. Trimming pared 2 bases from V and 2 bases from J, leaving 16 bases between. CDR3 nucleotide sequence: TGTGCCAGCAGCTTATCGTTGGCTGGGGGCGCCTACAATGAGCAGTTCTTC. The encoded protein is CASSLSLAGGAYNEQFF. Supplemented by reference TRBV7-8 and TRBJ2-1, the full variable domain reads GAGVSQSPRYKVAKRGQDVALRCDPISGHVSLFWYQQALGQGPEFLTYFQNEAQLDKSGLPSDRFFAERPEGSVSTLKIQRTQQEDSAVYLCASSLSLAGGAYNEQFFGPGTRLTVL.

This chain connects TRBV1 to TRBJ2-5; TRBD2, the table's D call, was not compared with the DNA. TRBV1 is classified as a pseudogene. This CDR3 region has 18 residues. CDR3 bases: TGCACCAGCAGCCAAGTTCAAACGGGAGGGCCCATCCTGGAGACCCAGTACTTC. As protein: CTSSQVQTGGPILETQYF.

This chain uses TRBV30 with TRBJ2-5; tentatively, D is TRBD2 (7 bases). Germline V gives CDR1 GTSNPN, CDR2 SVGIG (reference sequence). CDR3 length: 15 amino acids. V lost 4 bases, J lost 2 bases, and 17 bases lay in between. The CDR3 DNA sequence: TGTGCCTGGACCCTTATGGGGAGGGGGCAAGAGACCCAGTACTTC. It translates to CAWTLMGRGQETQYF.

The gene calls are TRBV7-9 and TRBJ2-1, with 9 bases aligning to TRBD2. The CDR3 covers 16 residues. The ends lost 0 bases at V and 5 bases at J; junction bases unmatched: 5. The germline CDR1 and CDR2 sequences are SEHNR and FQNEAQ (reference sequence). The CDR3 DNA reads TGTGCCAGCAGCTTAGCTCCTAGCGGGGTCAACAATGAGCAGTTCTTC. Its translation is CASSLAPSGVNNEQFF.

The chain uses TRBV10-3 and TRBJ2-5, with 10 bases identical to TRBD2. After removal of 6 bases from V and 0 bases from J, the junction contained 4 bases not matched to a gene. Germline V gene lookup returns CDR1 ENHRY and CDR2 SYGVKD. CDR3 length: 15 residues. The CDR3 sequence is CAIRITSGDQETQYF. CDR3 DNA: TGTGCCATCAGAATAACTAGCGGGGACCAAGAGACCCAGTACTTC.

The gene calls are TRBV19 and TRBJ2-7, with D maybe TRBD1 (6 bases). Germline V gene lookup returns CDR1 LNHDA and CDR2 SQIVND (reference sequence). The V and J ends lost 3 bases and 4 bases respectively, with 10 bases between them. CDR3 length equals 13 residues. CDR3 DNA: TGTGCCAGTAGTATTGACAGGAGATACGAGCAGTACTTC. Amino acids: CASSIDRRYEQYF. Based on the CDR3 plus reference TRBV19 and TRBJ2-7, the full variable domain is DGGITQSPKYLFRKEGQNVTLSCEQNLNHDAMYWYRQDPGQGLRLIYYSQIVNDFQKGDIAEGYSVSREKKESFPLTVTSAQKNPTAFYLCASSIDRRYEQYFGPGTRLTVT.

The J gene is TRBJ1-2, the V gene TRBV7-3; TRBD1 might be the D (6 bases). This CDR3 is built from 15 residues. Germline values: CDR1 SGHTA, CDR2 FQGTGA. The germline V and J ends were trimmed by 5 bases and 4 bases, with 17 bases remaining between them. This CDR3 reads CASSPGVGQLYGYTF. The CDR3 DNA reads TGTGCCAGCAGCCCGGGTGTGGGACAACTCTATGGCTACACCTTC.

This rearrangement joins TRBV7-3 to TRBJ2-1; TRBD2 is a possible D gene (6 bases). CDR3 length: 16 amino acids. Trimming removed 0 bases at V and 5 bases at J, with 14 bases between. Germline CDR1 SGHTA, CDR2 FQGTGA. DNA for the CDR3: TGTGCCAGCAGCTTAACCCAACTAGCAAACCACAATGAGCAGTTCTTC. Translated: CASSLTQLANHNEQFF.

This chain links TRBV7-9 with TRBJ1-1; 10 nucleotides agree with TRBD1. Trimming took 5 bases from V and 6 from J; bases not matched to a gene: 3. The CDR3 loop spans 13 amino acids. Germline CDR1 is SEHNR and CDR2 is FQNEAQ (reference sequence). Written as DNA, the CDR3 is TGTGCCAGCAGCCGCGGGACAGGGGCTGAAGCTTTCTTT. Its protein is CASSRGTGAEAFF.

The chain couples TRBV7-6 to TRBJ2-7; TRBD2 might be the D (5 bases). This CDR3 region has 13 residues. V lost 5 bases to trimming and J lost 3 bases, with 11 bases between them. Germline V gene sequence: CDR1 SGHVS, CDR2 FNYEAQ. CDR3: CASSGGPDYEQYF. Written as DNA, the CDR3 is TGTGCCAGCAGCGGCGGGCCTGACTACGAGCAGTACTTC.

This clone was counted once. This chain's CDR3 is CASSIRAQGQPQHF. The CDR3, as DNA: TGTGCCAGTAGTATCCGGGCCCAGGGTCAGCCCCAGCATTTT. V gene TRBV19 combines with J gene TRBJ1-5, with a tentative D call TRBD1 (5 bases). Trimming left V 3 bases short and J 6 bases short, with 12 bases between. This CDR3 has 14 amino acids. Per the germline V gene, CDR1 is LNHDA and CDR2 is SQIVND (reference sequence).